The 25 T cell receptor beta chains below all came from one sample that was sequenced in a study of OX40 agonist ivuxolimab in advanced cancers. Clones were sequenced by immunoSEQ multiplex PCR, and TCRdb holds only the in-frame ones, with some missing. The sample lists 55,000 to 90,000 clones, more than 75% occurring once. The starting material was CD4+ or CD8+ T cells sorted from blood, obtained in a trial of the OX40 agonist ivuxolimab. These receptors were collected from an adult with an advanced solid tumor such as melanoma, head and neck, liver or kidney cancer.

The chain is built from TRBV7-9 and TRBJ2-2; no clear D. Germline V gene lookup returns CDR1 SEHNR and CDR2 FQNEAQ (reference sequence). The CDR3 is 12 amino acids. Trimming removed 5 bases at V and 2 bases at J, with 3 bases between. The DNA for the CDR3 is TGTGCCAGCAGCCCCAACACCGGGGAGCTGTTTTTT. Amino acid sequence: CASSPNTGELFF.

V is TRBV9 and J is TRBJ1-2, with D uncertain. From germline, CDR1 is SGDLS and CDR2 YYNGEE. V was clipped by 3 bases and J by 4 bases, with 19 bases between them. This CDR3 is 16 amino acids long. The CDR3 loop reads CASSAPAPSEAYGYTF. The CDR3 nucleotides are TGTGCCAGCAGCGCCCCGGCCCCCTCGGAGGCCTATGGCTACACCTTC.

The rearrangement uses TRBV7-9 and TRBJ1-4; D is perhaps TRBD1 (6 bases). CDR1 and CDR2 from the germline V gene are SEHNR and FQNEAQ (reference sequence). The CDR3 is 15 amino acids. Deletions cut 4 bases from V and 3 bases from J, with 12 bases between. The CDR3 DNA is TGTGCCAGCAGCTCCTGGGGGCCCTCTAATGAAAAACTGTTTTTT. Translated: CASSSWGPSNEKLFF.

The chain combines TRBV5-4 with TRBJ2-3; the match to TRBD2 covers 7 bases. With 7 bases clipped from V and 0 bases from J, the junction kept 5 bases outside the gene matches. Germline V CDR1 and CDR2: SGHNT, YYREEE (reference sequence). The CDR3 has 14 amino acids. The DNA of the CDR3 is TGTGCCAGCCGTCTTAGCGGGAGCACAGATACGCAGTATTTT. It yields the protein CASRLSGSTDTQYF.

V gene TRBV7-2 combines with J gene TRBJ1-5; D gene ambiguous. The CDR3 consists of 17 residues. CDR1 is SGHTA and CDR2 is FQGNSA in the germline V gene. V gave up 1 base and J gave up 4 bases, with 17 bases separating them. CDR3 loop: CASSLGQELRGNQPQHF. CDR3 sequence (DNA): TGTGCCAGCAGCTTAGGCCAGGAGCTCCGGGGTAATCAGCCCCAGCATTTT. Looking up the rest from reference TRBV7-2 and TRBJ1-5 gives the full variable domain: GAGVSQSPSNKVTEKGKDVELRCDPISGHTALYWYRQSLGQGLEFLIYFQGNSAPDKSGLPSDRFSAERTGGSVSTLTIQRTQQEDSAVYLCASSLGQELRGNQPQHFGDGTRLSIL.

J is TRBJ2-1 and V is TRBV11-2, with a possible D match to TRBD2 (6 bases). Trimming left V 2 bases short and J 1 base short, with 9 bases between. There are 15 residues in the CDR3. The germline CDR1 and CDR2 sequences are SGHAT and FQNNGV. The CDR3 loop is CASSLTGGSYNEQFF. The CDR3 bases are TGTGCCAGCAGCTTAACCGGGGGTTCCTACAATGAGCAGTTCTTC.

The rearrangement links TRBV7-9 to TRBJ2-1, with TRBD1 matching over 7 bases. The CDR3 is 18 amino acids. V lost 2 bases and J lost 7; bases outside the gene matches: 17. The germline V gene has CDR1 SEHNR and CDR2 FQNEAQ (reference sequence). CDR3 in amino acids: CASSLPLGLGSGGNEQFF. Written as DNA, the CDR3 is TGTGCCAGCAGCTTACCCCTCGGATTGGGCTCAGGGGGTAATGAGCAGTTCTTC.

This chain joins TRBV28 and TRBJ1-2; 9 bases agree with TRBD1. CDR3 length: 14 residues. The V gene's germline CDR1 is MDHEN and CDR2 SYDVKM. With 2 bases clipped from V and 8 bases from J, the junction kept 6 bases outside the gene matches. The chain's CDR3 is CASSLRDRADGYTF. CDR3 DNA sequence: TGTGCCAGCAGTTTACGGGACAGGGCGGACGGCTACACCTTC.

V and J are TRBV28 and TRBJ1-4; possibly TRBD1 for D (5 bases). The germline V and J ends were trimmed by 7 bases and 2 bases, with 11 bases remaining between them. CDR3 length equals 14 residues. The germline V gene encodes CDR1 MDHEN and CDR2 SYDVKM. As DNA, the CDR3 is TGTGCCAGCACAGGGTTTTCGACTAATGAAAAACTGTTTTTT. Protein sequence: CASTGFSTNEKLFF. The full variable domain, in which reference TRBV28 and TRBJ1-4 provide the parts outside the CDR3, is DVKVTQSSRYLVKRTGEKVFLECVQDMDHENMFWYRQDPGLGLRLIYFSYDVKMKEKGDIPEGYSVSREKKERFSLILESASTNQTSMYLCASTGFSTNEKLFFGSGTQLSVL.

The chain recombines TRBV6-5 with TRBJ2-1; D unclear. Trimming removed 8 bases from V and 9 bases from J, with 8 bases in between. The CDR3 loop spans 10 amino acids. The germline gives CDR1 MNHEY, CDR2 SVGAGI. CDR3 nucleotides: TGTGCCAGCGGTTCGCCTGAGCAGTTCTTC. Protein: CASGSPEQFF.

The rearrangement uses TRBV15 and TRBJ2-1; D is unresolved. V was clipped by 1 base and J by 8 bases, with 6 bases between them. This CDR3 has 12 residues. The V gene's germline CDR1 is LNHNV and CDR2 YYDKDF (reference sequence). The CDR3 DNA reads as TGTGCCACCAGCAGAGTTTCCGATGAGCAGTTCTTC. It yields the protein CATSRVSDEQFF.

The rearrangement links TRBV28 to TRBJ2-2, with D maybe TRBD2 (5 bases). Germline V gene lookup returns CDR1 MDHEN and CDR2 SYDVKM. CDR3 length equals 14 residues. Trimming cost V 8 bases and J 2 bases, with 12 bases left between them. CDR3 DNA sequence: TGTGCCAGCCAAGCTGGGAGCAACACCGGGGAGCTGTTTTTT. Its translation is CASQAGSNTGELFF.

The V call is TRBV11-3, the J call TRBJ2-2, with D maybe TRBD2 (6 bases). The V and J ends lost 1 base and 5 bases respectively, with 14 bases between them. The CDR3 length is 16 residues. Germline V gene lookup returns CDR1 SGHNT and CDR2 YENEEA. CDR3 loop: CASSLGGAGKTGELFF. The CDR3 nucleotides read TGTGCCAGCAGCTTAGGCGGGGCAGGGAAGACCGGGGAGCTGTTTTTT.

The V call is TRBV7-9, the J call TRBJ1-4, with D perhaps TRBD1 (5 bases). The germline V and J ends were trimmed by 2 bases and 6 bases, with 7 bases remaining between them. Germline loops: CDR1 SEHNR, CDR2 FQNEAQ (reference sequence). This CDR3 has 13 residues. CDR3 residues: CASSLSGDEKLFF. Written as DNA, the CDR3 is TGTGCCAGCAGCTTATCGGGGGATGAAAAACTGTTTTTT.

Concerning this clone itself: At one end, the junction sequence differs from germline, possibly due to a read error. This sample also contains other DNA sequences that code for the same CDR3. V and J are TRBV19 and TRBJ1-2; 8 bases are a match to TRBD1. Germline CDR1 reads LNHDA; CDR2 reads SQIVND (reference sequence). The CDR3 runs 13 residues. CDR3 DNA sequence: TGCGCCAGTAGTCTAAAGCCGGACAGGGTTCCCACCTTC. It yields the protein CASSLKPDRVPTF.

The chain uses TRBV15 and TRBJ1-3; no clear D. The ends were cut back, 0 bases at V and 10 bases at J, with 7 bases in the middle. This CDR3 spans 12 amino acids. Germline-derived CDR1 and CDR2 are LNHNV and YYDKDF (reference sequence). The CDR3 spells CATSRDLGTIYF. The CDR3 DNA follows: TGTGCCACCAGCAGAGATCTAGGGACCATATATTTT.

Written as DNA, the CDR3 is TGTGCCAGCAGCTTAGGGGGCTCCTACGAGCAGTACTTC. It yields the protein CASSLGGSYEQYF. The chain has TRBV11-3 and TRBJ2-7; D unclear. V gave up 1 base and J gave up 0 bases, with 4 bases separating them. CDR1 is SGHNT, CDR2 YENEEA, per germline. CDR3 size: 13 residues.

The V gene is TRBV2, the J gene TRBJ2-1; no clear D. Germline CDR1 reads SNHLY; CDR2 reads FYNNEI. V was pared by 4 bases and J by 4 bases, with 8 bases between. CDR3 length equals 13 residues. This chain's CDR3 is CASSAISYNEQFF. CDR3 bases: TGTGCCAGCAGTGCCATTTCGTACAATGAGCAGTTCTTC.

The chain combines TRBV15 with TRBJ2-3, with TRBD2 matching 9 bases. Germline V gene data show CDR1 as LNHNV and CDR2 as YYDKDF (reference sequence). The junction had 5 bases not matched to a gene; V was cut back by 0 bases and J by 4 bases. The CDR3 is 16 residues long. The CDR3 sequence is CATSRDLAGPSDTQYF. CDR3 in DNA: TGTGCCACCAGCAGAGATCTAGCGGGGCCATCAGATACGCAGTATTTT. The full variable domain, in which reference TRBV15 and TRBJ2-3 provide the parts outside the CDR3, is DAMVIQNPRYQVTQFGKPVTLSCSQTLNHNVMYWYQQKSSQAPKLLFHYYDKDFNNEADTPDNFQSRRPNTSFCFLDIRSPGLGDTAMYLCATSRDLAGPSDTQYFGPGTRLTVL.

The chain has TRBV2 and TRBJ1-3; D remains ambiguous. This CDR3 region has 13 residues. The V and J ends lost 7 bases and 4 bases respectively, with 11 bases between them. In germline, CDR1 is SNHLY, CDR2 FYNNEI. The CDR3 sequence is CASKTTPGNTIYF. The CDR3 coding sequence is TGTGCCAGCAAAACGACTCCGGGAAACACCATATATTTT.

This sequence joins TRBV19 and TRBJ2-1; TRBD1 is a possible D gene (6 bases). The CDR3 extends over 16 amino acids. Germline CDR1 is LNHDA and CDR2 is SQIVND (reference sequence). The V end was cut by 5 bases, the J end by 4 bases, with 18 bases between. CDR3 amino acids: CASSPDRRPTYNEQFF. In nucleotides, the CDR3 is TGTGCCAGTAGTCCGGACAGACGACCCACTTACAATGAGCAGTTCTTC.

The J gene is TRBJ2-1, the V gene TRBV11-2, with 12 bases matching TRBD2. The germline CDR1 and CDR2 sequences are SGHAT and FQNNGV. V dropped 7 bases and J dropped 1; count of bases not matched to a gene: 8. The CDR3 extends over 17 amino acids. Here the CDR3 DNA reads TGTGCCAGCAAGGCGACTAGCGGGGGCAGGTCCTACAATGAGCAGTTCTTC. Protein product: CASKATSGGRSYNEQFF.

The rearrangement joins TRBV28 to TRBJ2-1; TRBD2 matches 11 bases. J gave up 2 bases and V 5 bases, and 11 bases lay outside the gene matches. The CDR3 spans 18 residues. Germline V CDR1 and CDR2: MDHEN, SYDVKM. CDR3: CASSLLGGTSGAYNEQFF. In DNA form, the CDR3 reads TGTGCCAGCAGTCTCCTGGGGGGGACTAGCGGTGCCTACAATGAGCAGTTCTTC.

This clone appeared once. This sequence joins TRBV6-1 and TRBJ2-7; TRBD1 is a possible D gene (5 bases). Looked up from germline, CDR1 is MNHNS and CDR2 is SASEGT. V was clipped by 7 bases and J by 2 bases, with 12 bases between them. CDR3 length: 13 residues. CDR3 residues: CASTERQPYEQYV. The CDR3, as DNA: TGTGCCAGCACGGAGAGACAGCCCTACGAGCAGTACGTC.

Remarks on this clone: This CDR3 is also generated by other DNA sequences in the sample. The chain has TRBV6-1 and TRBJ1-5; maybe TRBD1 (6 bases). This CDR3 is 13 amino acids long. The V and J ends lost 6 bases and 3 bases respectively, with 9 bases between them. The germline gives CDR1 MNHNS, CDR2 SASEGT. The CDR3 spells CASSGQINQPQHF. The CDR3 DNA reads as TGTGCCAGCAGCGGACAGATCAATCAGCCCCAGCATTTT.